Following are 6 T cell receptor beta chains from one sample sequenced in a study of cytomegalovirus exposure and HLA in healthy donors. The PCR was carried out with 60 Vbeta primers and 13 Jbeta primers. Assay: immunoSEQ multiplex PCR; the TCRdb copy retains only in-frame clones and omits some. The table lists roughly 60,000 clones. Sequenced: PBMCs. The source is a woman aged 18-29 years in good health and CMV-seronegative.

CDR3 amino acids: CASSSRDRGYGYTF. CDR3 bases: TGTGCCAGCAGTTCCCGGGACAGGGGCTATGGCTACACCTTC. This chain links TRBV27 with TRBJ1-2; 10 bases line up with TRBD1. Germline V CDR1 and CDR2: MNHEY, SMNVEV (reference sequence). V was clipped by 4 bases and J by 4 bases; unmatched bases: 3. The CDR3 totals 14 residues.

CDR3 amino acids: CASSLDRGPEQPQHF. For the CDR3, the DNA is TGTGCCAGCAGCCTAGACAGGGGGCCGGAACAGCCCCAGCATTTT. The chain employs TRBV5-4 and TRBJ1-5; 10 bases are shared with TRBD1. The V gene end was trimmed by 4 bases and the J gene end by 7 bases; junction bases not matched to a gene: 8. The CDR3 sequence is 15 residues long. Germline V lookup: CDR1 SGHNT, CDR2 YYREEE (reference sequence).

The V gene is TRBV18, the J gene TRBJ2-2, with 9 nucleotides matching TRBD1. Trimming cost V 4 bases and J 5 bases; bases outside gene matches: 8. This CDR3 is built from 16 residues. CDR1 is KGHSH and CDR2 is LQKENI in the germline V gene. CDR3: CASSLLRDRVTGELFF. The CDR3 DNA is TGTGCCAGCTCACTTCTCCGGGACAGGGTTACCGGGGAGCTGTTTTTT. Complete variable domain (other parts from reference TRBV18 and TRBJ2-2): NAGVMQNPRHLVRRRGQEARLRCSPMKGHSHVYWYRQLPEEGLKFMVYLQKENIIDESGMPKERFSAEFPKEGPSILRIQQVVRGDSAAYFCASSLLRDRVTGELFFGEGSRLTVL.

This rearrangement joins TRBV25-1 to TRBJ2-1; TRBD2 matches at 12 bases. The CDR3 is 14 amino acids. Germline V gene lookup returns CDR1 MGHDK and CDR2 SYGVNS. With 8 bases clipped from V and 8 bases from J, the junction kept 7 bases outside the gene matches. CDR3 protein: CASGASGRDDEQFF. The CDR3 region has the DNA TGTGCCAGCGGAGCTAGCGGGAGGGACGATGAGCAGTTCTTC.

The J gene is TRBJ1-5, the V gene TRBV11-2; perhaps TRBD1 as D (5 bases). The germline CDR1 and CDR2 sequences are SGHAT and FQNNGV. Trimming shortened V by 6 bases and J by 3 bases, and 15 bases separated the two germline ends. This CDR3 contains 15 residues. CDR3 region: CASSAGWGTNQPQHF. CDR3 coding DNA: TGTGCCAGCAGTGCGGGGTGGGGCACCAATCAGCCCCAGCATTTT. The full variable domain, its missing parts supplied by reference TRBV11-2 and TRBJ1-5, is EAGVAQSPRYKIIEKRQSVAFWCNPISGHATLYWYQQILGQGPKLLIQFQNNGVVDDSQLPKDRFSAERLKGVDSTLKIQPAKLEDSAVYLCASSAGWGTNQPQHFGDGTRLSIL.

The chain joins TRBV11-3 to TRBJ2-7, with D possibly TRBD1 on 6 matching bases. The V and J ends lost 5 bases and 0 bases respectively, with 11 bases between them. The CDR3 consists of 14 residues. CDR1 is SGHNT, CDR2 YENEEA, per germline. For the CDR3, the DNA is TGTGCCAGCAGCACCCGGGACACCTCCTACGAGCAGTACTTC. This sequence encodes CASSTRDTSYEQYF.